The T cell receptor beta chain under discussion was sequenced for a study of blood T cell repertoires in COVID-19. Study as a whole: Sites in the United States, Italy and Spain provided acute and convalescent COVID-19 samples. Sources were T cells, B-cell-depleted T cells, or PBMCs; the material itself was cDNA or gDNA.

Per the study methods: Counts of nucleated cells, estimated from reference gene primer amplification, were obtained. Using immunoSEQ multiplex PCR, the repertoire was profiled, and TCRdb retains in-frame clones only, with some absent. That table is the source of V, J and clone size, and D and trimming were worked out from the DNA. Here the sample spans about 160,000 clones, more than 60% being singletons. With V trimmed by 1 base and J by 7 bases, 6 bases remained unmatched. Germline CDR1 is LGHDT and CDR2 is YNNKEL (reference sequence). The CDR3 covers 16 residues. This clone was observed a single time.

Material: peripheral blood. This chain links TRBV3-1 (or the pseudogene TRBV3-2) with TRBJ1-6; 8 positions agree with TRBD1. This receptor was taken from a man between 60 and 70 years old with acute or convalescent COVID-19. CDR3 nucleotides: TGTGCCAGCAGCCAAGGGCTCTGGACAGGGAATTCACCCCTCCACTTT. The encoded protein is CASSQGLWTGNSPLHF.